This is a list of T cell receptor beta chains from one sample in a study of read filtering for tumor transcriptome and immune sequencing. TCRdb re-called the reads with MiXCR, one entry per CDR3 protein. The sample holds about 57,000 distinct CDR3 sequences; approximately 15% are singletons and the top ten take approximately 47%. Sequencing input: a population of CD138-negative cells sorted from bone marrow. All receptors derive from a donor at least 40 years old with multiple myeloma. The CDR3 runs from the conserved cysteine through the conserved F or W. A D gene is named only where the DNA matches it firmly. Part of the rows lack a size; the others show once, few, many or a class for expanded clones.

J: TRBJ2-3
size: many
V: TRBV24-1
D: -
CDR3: CATSDLTGADTQYF
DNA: TGTGCCACCAGTGATTTAACCGGCGCAGATACGCAGTATTTT

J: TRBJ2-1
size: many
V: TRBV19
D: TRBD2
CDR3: CASSIDRTSGHLFF
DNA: TGTGCCAGTAGTATCGACCGGACTAGCGGGCATTTGTTCTTC

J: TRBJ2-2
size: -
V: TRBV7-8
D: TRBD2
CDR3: CASSFWRGTGELFF
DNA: TGTGCCAGCAGCTTTTGGCGGGGGACCGGGGAGCTGTTTTTT

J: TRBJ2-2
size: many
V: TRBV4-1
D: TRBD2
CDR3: CASSQPGLAGGANTGELFF
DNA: TGCGCCAGCAGCCAACCGGGACTAGCGGGAGGGGCGAACACCGGGGAGCTGTTTTTT

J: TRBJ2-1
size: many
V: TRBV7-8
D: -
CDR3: CATGGGSTVYEQFF
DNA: TGTGCCACCGGAGGAGGGAGTACAGTTTATGAGCAGTTCTTC

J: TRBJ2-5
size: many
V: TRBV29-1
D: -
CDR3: CSVETGSVQETQYF
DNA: TGCAGCGTTGAAACAGGGTCTGTCCAAGAGACCCAGTACTTC

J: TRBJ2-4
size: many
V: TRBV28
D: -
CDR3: CASSRQAGPIAKNIQYF
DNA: TGTGCCAGCAGTCGACAGGCCGGACCGATAGCCAAAAACATTCAGTACTTC

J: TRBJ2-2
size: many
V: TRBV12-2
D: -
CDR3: CASRLKRETGELFF
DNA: TGTGCAAGTCGCTTAAAACGGGAGACCGGGGAGCTGTTTTTT

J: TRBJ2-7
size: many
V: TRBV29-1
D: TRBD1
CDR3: CSVRTGSYEQYF
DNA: TGCAGCGTAAGGACAGGGTCCTACGAGCAGTACTTC

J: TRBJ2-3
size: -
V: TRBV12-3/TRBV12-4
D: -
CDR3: CASTLGGRRIRTDTQYF
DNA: TGTGCCAGCACCTTAGGAGGCAGGCGGATTCGCACAGATACGCAGTATTTT

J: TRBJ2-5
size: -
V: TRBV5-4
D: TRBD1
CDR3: CASSSLTGEETQYF
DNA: TGTGCCAGCAGCTCACTGACAGGGGAAGAGACCCAGTACTTC

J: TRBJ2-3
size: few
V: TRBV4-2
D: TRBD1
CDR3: CASSVSGTGGGTDTQYF
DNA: TGTGCCAGCAGCGTGTCCGGGACAGGGGGGGGCACAGATACGCAGTATTTT

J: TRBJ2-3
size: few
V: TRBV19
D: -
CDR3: CASSMETVDTQYF
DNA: TGTGCCAGTAGTATGGAGACAGTTGATACGCAGTATTTT

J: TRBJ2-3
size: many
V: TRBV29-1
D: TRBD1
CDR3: CSVGRDRITDTQYF
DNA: TGCAGCGTTGGAAGGGACAGGATCACAGATACGCAGTATTTT

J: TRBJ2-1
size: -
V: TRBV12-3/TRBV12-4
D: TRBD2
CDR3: CASSSAGAGDNEQFF
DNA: TGTGCCAGCAGTTCCGCCGGAGCGGGAGATAATGAGCAGTTCTTC

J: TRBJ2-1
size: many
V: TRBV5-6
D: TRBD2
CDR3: CASSSPWVSGSDEQFF
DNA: TGTGCCAGCAGCTCCCCATGGGTTAGCGGGAGCGATGAGCAGTTCTTC

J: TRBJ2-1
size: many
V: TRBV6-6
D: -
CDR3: CASSYSAQGQFF
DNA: TGTGCCAGCAGTTATAGCGCACAGGGGCAGTTCTTC

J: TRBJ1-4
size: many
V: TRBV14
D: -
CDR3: CASSQVLSAGLGEKLFF
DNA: TGTGCCAGCAGCCAAGTACTGTCGGCAGGCCTAGGGGAAAAACTGTTTTTT

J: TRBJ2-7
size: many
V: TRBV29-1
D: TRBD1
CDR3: CSVDIWDRGYEQYF
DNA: TGCAGCGTTGACATTTGGGACAGGGGCTACGAGCAGTACTTC

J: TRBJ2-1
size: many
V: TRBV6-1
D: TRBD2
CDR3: CASSEAPDGTSGRSNEQFF
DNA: TGTGCCAGCAGTGAAGCGCCGGACGGGACTAGCGGGAGAAGTAATGAGCAGTTCTTC

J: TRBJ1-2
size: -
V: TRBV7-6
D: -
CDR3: CASSLDARGGGYTF
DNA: TGTGCCAGCAGCTTAGATGCACGGGGTGGTGGCTACACCTTC

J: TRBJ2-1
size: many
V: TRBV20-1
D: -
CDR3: CSARSPPLNEQFF
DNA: TGCAGTGCTAGAAGTCCACCTCTCAATGAGCAGTTCTTC

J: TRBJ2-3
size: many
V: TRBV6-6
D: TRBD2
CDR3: CASSYLAGPADTQYF
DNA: TGTGCCAGCAGTTACTTAGCGGGACCTGCAGATACGCAGTATTTT

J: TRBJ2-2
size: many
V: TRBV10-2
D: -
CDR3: CASSETASGTGELFF
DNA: TGCGCCAGCAGTGAGACGGCGTCAGGGACCGGGGAGCTGTTTTTT

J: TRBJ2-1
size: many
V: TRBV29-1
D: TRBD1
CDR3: CSAHRGSYNEQFF
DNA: TGCAGCGCTCACAGGGGCTCCTACAATGAGCAGTTCTTC

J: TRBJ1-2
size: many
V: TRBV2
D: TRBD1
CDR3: CASRADRVTF
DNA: TGTGCCAGCAGAGCGGACAGGGTCACCTTC

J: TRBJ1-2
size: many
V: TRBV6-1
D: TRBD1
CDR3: CASSEALWTGGAIGGYTF
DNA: TGTGCCAGCAGTGAAGCGCTTTGGACAGGGGGCGCGATTGGCGGCTACACCTTC

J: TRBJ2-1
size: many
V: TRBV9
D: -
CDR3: CGSSAGGIPDEEFF
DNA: TGTGGCAGCAGCGCAGGCGGAATCCCCGATGAGGAGTTCTTC

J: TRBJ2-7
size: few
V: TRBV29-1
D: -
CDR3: CSARLQEPYEQYF
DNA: TGCAGCGCTCGCCTACAGGAGCCCTACGAGCAGTACTTC

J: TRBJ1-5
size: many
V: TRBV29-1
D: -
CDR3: CSVGGDQPQHF
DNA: TGCAGCGTTGGGGGAGACCAGCCCCAGCATTTT

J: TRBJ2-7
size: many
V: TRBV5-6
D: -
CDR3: CASTGWISSYEQYF
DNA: TGTGCCAGCACCGGGTGGATTAGCTCCTACGAGCAGTACTTC

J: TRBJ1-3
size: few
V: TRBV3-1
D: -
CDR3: CASSPDSFSGNTIYF
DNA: TGTGCCAGCAGCCCGGACAGCTTCTCTGGAAACACCATATATTTT

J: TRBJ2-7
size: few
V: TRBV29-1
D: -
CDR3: CSVEALPYEQYF
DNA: TGCAGCGTTGAAGCACTACCTTACGAGCAGTACTTC

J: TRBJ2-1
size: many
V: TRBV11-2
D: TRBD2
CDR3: CASSSLLSGRENEQFF
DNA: TGTGCCAGCAGCTCCCTGTTGAGCGGGAGAGAGAATGAGCAGTTCTTC

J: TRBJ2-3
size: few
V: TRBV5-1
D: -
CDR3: CASRQQGLTDTQYF
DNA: TGCGCCAGCAGGCAACAGGGCCTCACAGATACGCAGTATTTT

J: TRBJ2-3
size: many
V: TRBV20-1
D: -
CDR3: CSARDPVSTDTQYF
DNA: TGCAGTGCTAGAGATCCAGTTAGCACAGATACGCAGTATTTT

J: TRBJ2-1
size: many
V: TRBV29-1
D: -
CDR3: CSQGTPDSYNEQFF
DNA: TGCAGTCAGGGGACACCAGACTCCTACAATGAGCAGTTCTTC

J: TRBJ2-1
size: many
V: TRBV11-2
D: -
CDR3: CASSLVPVGGPEQFF
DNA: TGTGCCAGCAGCTTAGTCCCCGTGGGGGGGCCTGAGCAGTTCTTC

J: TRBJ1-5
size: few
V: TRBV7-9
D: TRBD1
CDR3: CASSSILGQGDNQPQHF
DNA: TGTGCCAGCAGCTCGATTCTCGGACAGGGTGACAATCAGCCCCAGCATTTT

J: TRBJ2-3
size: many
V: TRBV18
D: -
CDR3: CATMTGSTDTQYF
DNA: TGTGCGACCATGACGGGAAGCACAGATACGCAGTATTTT